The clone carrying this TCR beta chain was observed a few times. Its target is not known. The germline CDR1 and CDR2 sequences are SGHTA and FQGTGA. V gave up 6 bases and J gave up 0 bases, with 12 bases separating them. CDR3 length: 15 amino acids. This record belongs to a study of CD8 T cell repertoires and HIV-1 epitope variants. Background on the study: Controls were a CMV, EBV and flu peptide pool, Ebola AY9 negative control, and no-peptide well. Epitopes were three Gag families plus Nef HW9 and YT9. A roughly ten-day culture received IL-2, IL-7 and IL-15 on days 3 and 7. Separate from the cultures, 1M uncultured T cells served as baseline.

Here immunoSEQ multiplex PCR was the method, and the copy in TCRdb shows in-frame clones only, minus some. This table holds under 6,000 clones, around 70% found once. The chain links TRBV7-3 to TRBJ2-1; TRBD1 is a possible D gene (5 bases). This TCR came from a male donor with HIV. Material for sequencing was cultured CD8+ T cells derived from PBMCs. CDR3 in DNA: TGTGCCAGCAGTTGGAGACAGAGCTCCTACAATGAGCAGTTCTTC. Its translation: CASSWRQSSYNEQFF.